Shown below are 20 T cell receptor beta chains from a single sample sequenced in a study of cytomegalovirus exposure and HLA in healthy donors. With 60 Vbeta and 13 Jbeta primers, the PCR was carried out. Clones were read by immunoSEQ multiplex PCR, and TCRdb kept only the in-frame ones, dropping some. The sample lists hundreds of thousands of clones; roughly four fifths were seen once. Material: PBMCs. These receptors all stem from a woman aged 40 to 50 in good health and CMV-seronegative.

The J gene is TRBJ2-1, the V gene TRBV7-6, with D tentatively TRBD1 (6 bases). V was trimmed by 5 bases and J by 8 bases, leaving 13 bases between them. This CDR3 is built from 13 residues. Germline CDR1 is SGHVS and CDR2 is FNYEAQ. In DNA form, the CDR3 reads TGTGCCAGCAGCGAACAGGGTCTCCATGAGCAGTTCTTC. Amino acid sequence: CASSEQGLHEQFF.

This clone was recorded a few times. The chain links TRBV19 to TRBJ1-1; D ambiguous. The CDR3 totals 13 residues. Trimming took 7 bases from V and 4 from J, leaving 13 bases between them. In germline, CDR1 is LNHDA, CDR2 SQIVND (reference sequence). The DNA for the CDR3 is TGTGCCAGTAATACCCTTAGTGGCACTGAAGCTTTCTTT. Encoded protein: CASNTLSGTEAFF.

This clone was observed once. The chain is built from TRBV6-4 and TRBJ1-4; D call uncertain. This CDR3 has 15 amino acids. Per germline, CDR1 MRHNA and CDR2 SNTAGT. The V end lost 3 bases, the J end lost 0 bases, and 8 bases lay between the germline ends. Here the CDR3 DNA reads TGTGCCAGCAGTGAACGCGGAACAACTAATGAAAAACTGTTTTTT. It is translated as CASSERGTTNEKLFF.

This rearrangement joins TRBV6-6 to TRBJ1-1; no clear D. The germline V gene has CDR1 MNHNY and CDR2 SVGAGI (reference sequence). The CDR3 sequence is 14 residues long. Between the trimmed V and J ends, which lost 0 bases and 0 bases, there was a span of 5 bases. The CDR3 coding sequence is TGTGCCAGCAGTTACTCGTTCATGAACACTGAAGCTTTCTTT. It specifies CASSYSFMNTEAFF.

This clone came up a few times. The chain uses TRBV6-5 and TRBJ1-1; TRBD1 agrees at 7 bases. Germline loops: CDR1 MNHEY, CDR2 SVGAGI. V shed 5 bases and J 2 bases; nucleotides not matched to a gene: 11. CDR3 size: 16 residues. The CDR3 DNA reads TGTGCCAGCAGTCACTTATTGACAGGGTCCAACACTGAAGCTTTCTTT. This encodes CASSHLLTGSNTEAFF.

The V gene is TRBV19, the J gene TRBJ1-2, with TRBD1 identical over 7 bases. Germline CDR1 and CDR2: LNHDA and SQIVND (reference sequence). The junction had 9 bases not matched to a gene; V was cut back by 3 bases and J by 8 bases. The CDR3 is 14 amino acids. The CDR3 bases are TGTGCCAGTAGTATCCGGACAGGCCCATGGGGCTACACCTTC. Translating it yields CASSIRTGPWGYTF. Supplemented by reference TRBV19 and TRBJ1-2, the full variable domain reads DGGITQSPKYLFRKEGQNVTLSCEQNLNHDAMYWYRQDPGQGLRLIYYSQIVNDFQKGDIAEGYSVSREKKESFPLTVTSAQKNPTAFYLCASSIRTGPWGYTFGSGTRLTVV.

The genes are TRBV30 and TRBJ2-7; 11 bases fit TRBD1. V lost 3 bases, J lost 5 bases, and 3 bases stayed unmatched. This CDR3 spans 13 amino acids. The germline V gene encodes CDR1 GTSNPN and CDR2 SVGIG (reference sequence). The CDR3 region is CAWSPGQGDEQYF. The CDR3 bases are TGTGCCTGGAGCCCGGGACAGGGGGACGAGCAGTACTTC.

V gene TRBV5-1 combines with J gene TRBJ2-5, with a possible D match to TRBD2 (6 bases). The last part of the DNA fits TRBJ2-7 better; the J call may be wrong. CDR1 SGHRS and CDR2 YFSETQ come from the germline V gene. This CDR3 is built from 14 residues. As DNA, the CDR3 is TGCGCCAGCAGCTTGGGGGGGACTGGCTACGAGCAGTACTTC. Its protein is CASSLGGTGYEQYF.

The genes are TRBV2 and TRBJ1-2; 8 bases are shared with TRBD1. From germline, CDR1 is SNHLY and CDR2 FYNNEI. V lost 6 bases, J lost 7 bases, and 7 bases stayed unmatched. The CDR3 loop spans 13 amino acids. The CDR3 nucleotides are TGTGCCAGCAGGCTCGGACAGGGCCCTGGCTACACCTTC. This codes for CASRLGQGPGYTF.

The CDR3 spells CASSPSGTSTDTQYF. CDR3 DNA: TGTGCCAGCAGCCCGTCCGGGACTAGCACAGATACGCAGTATTTT. The chain links TRBV6-5 to TRBJ2-3, with a weak D call TRBD2 (6 bases). With 6 bases removed from V and 0 bases from J, the gap between germline ends came to 13 bases. From germline, CDR1 is MNHEY and CDR2 SVGAGI. The CDR3 runs 15 residues.

With regard to this clone: The sample holds other DNA sequences that translate to the same CDR3. The chain joins TRBV2 to TRBJ1-5; D is perhaps TRBD1 (5 bases). Germline CDR1 and CDR2: SNHLY and FYNNEI. CDR3 length equals 15 residues. The V and J ends lost 2 bases and 2 bases respectively, with 10 bases between them. CDR3 amino acids: CASSERGGGNQPQHF. The CDR3 nucleotides read TGTGCCAGCAGTGAACGGGGAGGGGGCAATCAGCCCCAGCATTTT.

The rearrangement joins TRBV5-1 to TRBJ2-1; D is unresolved. The CDR3 length is 13 residues. Deletions cut 1 base from V and 5 bases from J, with 7 bases between. Germline CDR1 and CDR2: SGHRS and YFSETQ. CDR3: CASSLTGHNEQFF. As DNA, the CDR3 is TGCGCCAGCAGCTTGACGGGTCACAATGAGCAGTTCTTC.

This chain uses TRBV19 with TRBJ1-4, with D hard to call. Per germline, CDR1 LNHDA and CDR2 SQIVND (reference sequence). V shed 6 bases and J shed 0 bases, with 8 bases lying between them. CDR3 size: 14 residues. CDR3 sequence reads: CASSPGTTNEKLFF. Here the CDR3 DNA reads TGTGCCAGTAGCCCGGGAACAACTAATGAAAAACTGTTTTTT.

This clone was observed a single time. The rearrangement joins TRBV7-2 to TRBJ2-1; no reliable D call. The CDR3 runs 12 residues. Germline values: CDR1 SGHTA, CDR2 FQGNSA. V was trimmed by 5 bases and J by 6 bases, leaving 8 bases between them. In DNA form, the CDR3 reads TGTGCCAGCAGCACATCCCGCAATGAGCAGTTCTTC. Its translation is CASSTSRNEQFF. The full variable domain, in which reference TRBV7-2 and TRBJ2-1 provide the parts outside the CDR3, is GAGVSQSPSNKVTEKGKDVELRCDPISGHTALYWYRQSLGQGLEFLIYFQGNSAPDKSGLPSDRFSAERTGGSVSTLTIQRTQQEDSAVYLCASSTSRNEQFFGPGTRLTVL.

Here the CDR3 DNA reads TGTGCCAGCAGTCGCGCCGGGGGGGAAGGGGGCACCATATATTTT. Translated: CASSRAGGEGGTIYF. The chain employs TRBV7-2 and TRBJ1-3; a possible D gene is TRBD1 (6 bases). The V gene lost 6 bases and the J gene lost 9 bases, with 21 bases spanning the gap. The CDR3 totals 15 residues. Germline V lookup: CDR1 SGHTA, CDR2 FQGNSA. Together with reference TRBV7-2 and TRBJ1-3, the CDR3 gives the full variable domain: GAGVSQSPSNKVTEKGKDVELRCDPISGHTALYWYRQSLGQGLEFLIYFQGNSAPDKSGLPSDRFSAERTGGSVSTLTIQRTQQEDSAVYLCASSRAGGEGGTIYFGEGSWLTVV.

The chain combines TRBV7-6 with TRBJ2-4; D call uncertain. Germline CDR1 and CDR2: SGHVS and FNYEAQ. Trimming pared 9 bases from V and 3 bases from J, leaving 12 bases between. The CDR3 totals 13 residues. The CDR3 coding sequence is TGTGCCAGTGTGTGGGCCAACAAAAACATTCAGTACTTC. Residues: CASVWANKNIQYF.

This sequence joins TRBV2 and TRBJ2-7, with 9 bases fitting TRBD1. The germline V gene has CDR1 SNHLY and CDR2 FYNNEI. The CDR3 is made up of 12 amino acids. J lost 4 bases, V lost 7 bases, and 2 bases had no gene match. CDR3 loop: CASTDRGYEQYF. The CDR3 DNA reads as TGTGCCAGCACGGACAGGGGATACGAGCAGTACTTC.

The genes are TRBV7-6 and TRBJ2-7; TRBD1 might be the D (6 bases). This CDR3 is 14 amino acids long. CDR1 is SGHVS and CDR2 is FNYEAQ in the germline V gene. Trimming took 1 base from V and 7 from J, leaving 14 bases between them. Here the CDR3 DNA reads TGTGCCAGCAGCTTAGAAACAGGGTCGAGAGAGCAGTACTTC. Amino acids: CASSLETGSREQYF.

The chain employs TRBV5-1 and TRBJ1-6, with a weak D call TRBD1 (5 bases). The CDR3 is 14 residues long. Germline V gene lookup returns CDR1 SGHRS and CDR2 YFSETQ. V was shortened by 4 bases and J by 8 bases, with 13 bases between the two germline ends. The DNA of the CDR3 is TGCGCCAGCAGCCTGGGACTCCCAGATTCACCCCTCCACTTT. Amino acid sequence: CASSLGLPDSPLHF.

This chain connects TRBV11-2 to TRBJ2-3; 12 bases align to TRBD2. The CDR3 contains 16 residues. Germline V gene lookup returns CDR1 SGHAT and CDR2 FQNNGV. The trim removed 5 bases at V and 3 bases at J, leaving 6 bases unmatched. The CDR3 DNA is TGTGCCAGCAGCACCTTTGGACTAGCGGGGACAGATACGCAGTATTTT. Its translation is CASSTFGLAGTDTQYF.